The clone carrying this T cell receptor (beta chain) came up a few times. This record belongs to a study of blood T cells in healthy people across ages. For the second PCR, which ran for roughly 7 to 11 cycles, a sample-barcoded 5' primer and a J-beta primer mix were used. TCRdb redid the calling of the 5' RACE reads with MiXCR, one entry per CDR3 protein. The sample yields about 970,000 distinct CDR3 sequences, 45% to 60% seen once. V shed 0 bases and J shed 4 bases, with 17 bases lying between them. The CDR3 consists of 17 residues. Per germline, CDR1 SGHTA and CDR2 FQGNSA. The TCR originated in a woman between 55 and 75 years old in good health. The rearrangement links TRBV7-2 to TRBJ2-3; D may be TRBD2 (5 bases). Input material: blood. Here the CDR3 reads CASSLARGSGRADTQYF. The CDR3 coding sequence is TGTGCCAGCAGCTTAGCGCGTGGTTCCGGGCGGGCAGATACGCAGTATTTT.